This TCR beta chain was retrieved from a study of shared clonotypes between healthy human individuals. Study-level information: Each donor's CD8 memory used one plate, CD8 naive two, each CD4 subset three.

Produced via immunoSEQ multiplex PCR; TCRdb's table is partial and in-frame only. Of about 1 million clones listed, about 76% are singletons. Germline V gene data show CDR1 as SEHNR and CDR2 as FQNEAQ (reference sequence). Trimming removed 4 bases from V and 4 bases from J, with 11 bases in between. The CDR3 loop spans 14 amino acids. Turning to this clone: Its antigen is not known.

General study results and limits: Only blood was sampled, and tissue TCR repertoires likely differ from blood ones.

The clonotype comes from a young man in good health. This chain uses TRBV7-9 with TRBJ2-1; a possible D gene is TRBD1 (5 bases). The sequencing sample was made of memory CD4+ T cells sorted from blood. Subset of the sample: CD45RA-negative fraction. The CDR3 spells CASSSRQRYNEQFF. CDR3 DNA sequence: TGTGCCAGCAGCTCCAGACAGCGTTACAATGAGCAGTTCTTC.